Presented here are 19 T cell receptor beta chains from one specimen sequenced in a study of blood T cell repertoires in COVID-19. Sequencing used immunoSEQ multiplex PCR; TCRdb keeps in-frame clones, though not all of them. Among about 210,000 clones listed, roughly four fifths were seen once. Material for sequencing was peripheral blood. Every receptor here comes from a woman in her thirties or forties with acute or convalescent COVID-19.

The chain recombines TRBV27 with TRBJ1-1; TRBD1 might be the D (5 bases). V lost 2 bases and J lost 4, with 8 bases in between. Germline assignment: CDR1 MNHEY and CDR2 SMNVEV (reference sequence). CDR3 length: 13 amino acids. The CDR3 nucleotides read TGTGCCAGCAGTTTAGGACACCTCACTGAAGCTTTCTTT. Protein product: CASSLGHLTEAFF.

V gene TRBV14 combines with J gene TRBJ2-5, with 8 nucleotides matching TRBD1. Unmatched junction bases numbered 11, after V lost 9 bases and J lost 5 bases. The CDR3 sequence is 14 residues long. From germline, CDR1 is SGHDN and CDR2 FVKESK. The CDR3, as DNA: TGTGCCAGTAGGACGACAGGGGCGGGCGAGACCCAGTACTTC. Translation: CASRTTGAGETQYF.

This chain connects TRBV13 to TRBJ2-7; no clear D. The V gene lost 4 bases and the J gene lost 4 bases, with 5 bases spanning the gap. The germline CDR1 and CDR2 sequences are PRHDT and FYEKMQ (reference sequence). The CDR3 extends over 11 amino acids. The CDR3 region is CASSYKYEQYF. CDR3 nucleotides: TGTGCCAGCAGCTACAAATACGAGCAGTACTTC.

V usage is TRBV12-3 or TRBV12-4 and J usage is TRBJ2-7; weak D call: TRBD2 (6 bases). The CDR3 consists of 13 residues. Trimming left V 5 bases short and J 5 bases short, with 13 bases between. CDR3: CASSKLASHEQYF. In DNA form, the CDR3 reads TGTGCCAGCAGTAAACTAGCAAGCCACGAGCAGTACTTC.

The J gene is TRBJ2-5, the V gene TRBV27, with a weak D call TRBD1 (5 bases). In germline, CDR1 is MNHEY, CDR2 SMNVEV (reference sequence). Trimming took off 6 bases at V and 1 base at J, with 15 bases between the two ends. The CDR3 runs to 15 residues. Written as DNA, the CDR3 is TGTGCCAGCAGCCAGGGCTTTGATGTCCAAGAGACCCAGTACTTC. Protein sequence: CASSQGFDVQETQYF.

Note on this clone: The same CDR3 also results from other DNA sequences found in this sample. The rearrangement links TRBV27 to TRBJ2-5; 8 bases map to TRBD2. Per germline, CDR1 MNHEY and CDR2 SMNVEV (reference sequence). CDR3 length: 14 residues. The J segment lost 4 bases and the V segment lost 3 bases, leaving 4 bases of the junction unmatched. The CDR3 reads CASSFLAGVETQYF. DNA of the CDR3: TGTGCCAGCAGTTTCCTAGCGGGTGTAGAGACCCAGTACTTC.

The chain is built from TRBV2 and TRBJ2-7, with D perhaps matching TRBD2 (5 bases). Germline CDR1 is SNHLY and CDR2 is FYNNEI. The CDR3 loop spans 12 amino acids. The V and J ends lost 8 bases and 3 bases respectively, with 11 bases between them. CDR3 sequence: CASRGDYYEQYF. In DNA form, the CDR3 reads TGTGCCAGCCGCGGAGACTACTACGAGCAGTACTTC.

The chain carries TRBV14 and TRBJ1-2; 10 bases fit TRBD1. Germline V gene data show CDR1 as SGHDN and CDR2 as FVKESK. V dropped 5 bases and J dropped 7; count of bases not matched to a gene: 13. The CDR3 runs to 16 residues. DNA for the CDR3: TGTGCCAGCAGCAGAGAGGGACAGGGGTTTGGCCGTGGCTACACCTTC. Its translation is CASSREGQGFGRGYTF.

The chain employs TRBV6-6 and TRBJ2-3; TRBD2 agrees at 10 bases. Trimming took 10 bases from V and 6 from J; bases not matched to a gene: 13. This CDR3 has 15 residues. Germline V CDR1 and CDR2: MNHNY, SVGAGI (reference sequence). The CDR3, as DNA: TGTGCCACCGATAGCGGGAGGCTCAGGGGGGATACGCAGTATTTT. Protein sequence: CATDSGRLRGDTQYF.

The chain is built from TRBV29-1 and TRBJ1-3, with 8 bases that match TRBD1. The germline CDR1 and CDR2 sequences are SQVTM and ANQGSEA. V lost 1 base, J lost 3 bases, and 5 bases stayed unmatched. The CDR3 extends over 15 amino acids. Written as DNA, the CDR3 is TGCAGCGTTGAAGGCCCAGGGGGCAATGGAAACACCATATATTTT. It codes for CSVEGPGGNGNTIYF. Full variable domain (missing parts from reference TRBV29-1 and TRBJ1-3): SAVISQKPSRDICQRGTSLTIQCQVDSQVTMMFWYRQQPGQSLTLIATANQGSEATYESGFVIDKFPISRPNLTFSTLTVSNMSPEDSSIYLCSVEGPGGNGNTIYFGEGSWLTVV.

J is TRBJ1-1 and V is TRBV6-5; possible D gene TRBD1, 5 bases. Germline lookup yields CDR1 MNHEY and CDR2 SVGAGI. V shed 6 bases and J shed 3 bases, with 8 bases lying between them. This CDR3 is built from 12 residues. CDR3 in amino acids: CASRGVDTEAFF. The CDR3 DNA is TGTGCCAGCAGAGGGGTCGACACTGAAGCTTTCTTT.

The chain carries TRBV12-3 or TRBV12-4 and TRBJ1-1; D remains ambiguous. The CDR3 extends over 12 amino acids. Trimming removed 7 bases at V and 7 bases at J, with 13 bases between. CDR3 sequence (DNA): TGTGCCAGCACCTGGAGCCGCCTTGAAGCTTTCTTT. It codes for CASTWSRLEAFF.

The chain uses TRBV7-2 and TRBJ2-1; 14 bases fit TRBD2. V gave up 5 bases and J gave up 0 bases; unmatched junction bases: 9. Germline V lookup: CDR1 SGHTA, CDR2 FQGNSA. This CDR3 comprises 19 residues. CDR3 in DNA: TGTGCCAGCAGCCGTCCGGGACTAGCGGGAGACACCTCCTACAATGAGCAGTTCTTC. Protein product: CASSRPGLAGDTSYNEQFF.

V is TRBV13 and J is TRBJ1-2, with a tentative D call TRBD1 (6 bases). The CDR3 consists of 14 residues. V gave up 4 bases and J gave up 4 bases, with 13 bases separating them. The germline V gene has CDR1 PRHDT and CDR2 FYEKMQ (reference sequence). The CDR3 bases are TGTGCCAGCAGCTATACTGGGACACCCTATGGCTACACCTTC. It is translated as CASSYTGTPYGYTF.

The chain has TRBV30 and TRBJ2-4; TRBD2 is a possible D gene (6 bases). The CDR3 spans 15 residues. V gave up 0 bases and J gave up 9 bases, with 18 bases separating them. Germline CDR1 GTSNPN, CDR2 SVGIG (reference sequence). The chain's CDR3 is CAWSVPNGQGGIQYF. For the CDR3, the DNA is TGTGCCTGGAGTGTACCGAACGGGCAGGGAGGCATTCAGTACTTC.

This clone was observed many times. The chain has TRBV10-3 and TRBJ2-2; D may be TRBD2 (6 bases). Germline V gene data show CDR1 as ENHRY and CDR2 as SYGVKD. The CDR3 has 17 residues. V lost 1 base and J lost 0, with 12 bases in between. The DNA of the CDR3 is TGTGCCATCAGTGAGTTCGCCGGACTACCGAACACCGGGGAGCTGTTTTTT. It specifies CAISEFAGLPNTGELFF.

This rearrangement joins TRBV5-6 to TRBJ2-7, with 7 bases fitting TRBD2. The V segment lost 4 bases and the J segment 4 bases; nucleotides outside the gene matches: 8. From germline, CDR1 is SGHDT and CDR2 YYEEEE. The CDR3 consists of 14 residues. Here the CDR3 reads CASSPFSREYEQYF. DNA of the CDR3: TGTGCCAGCAGCCCCTTTTCGCGGGAGTACGAGCAGTACTTC.

The rearrangement uses TRBV13 and TRBJ2-7, with TRBD2 matching over 10 bases. This CDR3 is 14 amino acids long. V trimming: 4 bases; J trimming: 7 bases; junction bases outside the gene matches: 7. Germline CDR1 reads PRHDT; CDR2 reads FYEKMQ (reference sequence). CDR3 in amino acids: CASSSGLAPWEQYF. As DNA, the CDR3 is TGTGCCAGCAGCTCGGGACTAGCGCCTTGGGAGCAGTACTTC.

This chain joins TRBV10-3 and TRBJ2-7, with TRBD2 matching 11 bases. With V trimmed by 2 bases and J by 4 bases, 4 bases remained unmatched. The CDR3 totals 15 residues. The germline V gene has CDR1 ENHRY and CDR2 SYGVKD. CDR3 nucleotide sequence: TGTGCCATCAGTGAGACCCGGACTAGCGGGTACGAGCAGTACTTC. Translated, it gives CAISETRTSGYEQYF.